This is a list of T cell receptor beta chains from one sample in a study of shared clonotypes between healthy human individuals. The assay was immunoSEQ multiplex PCR, and TCRdb's table has in-frame clones only and misses some. The sample holds roughly 850,000 clones, around 96% seen once. Sequencing was carried out using naive CD8+ T cells sorted from blood. The source of these receptors is a man younger than 45 in good health. Both conserved end residues are part of each CDR3. The D gene is left open where the match is weak. Rows give clone size only sometimes, using once, few, many, or a class for an expanded clone.

TRBD1	TRBV30	NA	TRBJ2-5	TGTGCCTGGAGTCTGAGCTGGGACAGCTACCAAGAGACCCAGTACTTC	CAWSLSWDSYQETQYF
TRBD2	TRBV19	once	TRBJ2-1	TGTGCCAGTAGTCTAGCGGGAGGGCCCAATGAGCAGTTCTTC	CASSLAGGPNEQFF
NA	TRBV5-4	NA	TRBJ2-7	TGTGCCCTGGGGGCGGCCCCAGGGGAGCAGTACTTC	CALGAAPGEQYF
NA	TRBV5-1	NA	TRBJ1-2	TGCGCCAGCAGCTTGGCCGAAAGAGGGTCTGCGTACTATGGCTACACCTTC	CASSLAERGSAYYGYTF
NA	TRBV30	NA	TRBJ2-2	TGTGCCTGGATAGACCCCACCGGGGAGCTGTTTTTT	CAWIDPTGELFF
NA	TRBV6-5	NA	TRBJ1-4	TGTGCCAGCAGTTACTCCTCGGGGTTAAGAGAAAAACTGTTTTTT	CASSYSSGLREKLFF
NA	TRBV11-2	NA	TRBJ2-7	TGTGCCAGCAGCTCCAGCGGGACACAGACTGCTATGAACGAGCAGTACTTC	CASSSSGTQTAMNEQYF
NA	TRBV15	NA	TRBJ2-7	TGTGCCACCAGCAGCCAGTTTAAATCCTACGAGCAGTACTTC	CATSSQFKSYEQYF
NA	TRBV4-3	NA	TRBJ2-3	TGCGCCAGCAGCCAAGATTCGGGCAGCACAGATACGCAGTATTTT	CASSQDSGSTDTQYF
NA	TRBV25-1	NA	TRBJ2-7	TGTGCCAGCAGTGATCGGCAAGAGACCTACGAGCAGTACTTC	CASSDRQETYEQYF
NA	TRBV19	NA	TRBJ1-1	TGTGCCAGTAGTATGGGGGGTATTGAAGCTTTCTTT	CASSMGGIEAFF
TRBD2	TRBV7-9	NA	TRBJ2-7	TGTGCCAGCAGCTGGACTAGCTACGAGCAGTACTTC	CASSWTSYEQYF
NA	TRBV5-1	NA	TRBJ2-3	TGCGCCAGCACCTACAGGGATTCACTCGCAGATACGCAGTATTTT	CASTYRDSLADTQYF
NA	TRBV11-2	NA	TRBJ2-5	TGTGCCAGCAGCTTAGTCGGACCACAAGAGACCCAGTACTTC	CASSLVGPQETQYF
TRBD2	TRBV5-5	NA	TRBJ2-2	TGTGCCAGCAGGGGGACTAGCGGGAGGAAGGAGATGACCGGGGAGCTGTTTTTT	CASRGTSGRKEMTGELFF
NA	TRBV27	once	TRBJ2-7	TGTGCCAGCAGTTACCGGGGCCTCTACGAGCAGTACTTC	CASSYRGLYEQYF
NA	TRBV11-3	NA	TRBJ2-5	TGTGCCAGCAGCTCCCGGGGGGCACGGCAGACCCAGTACTTC	CASSSRGARQTQYF
NA	TRBV27	NA	TRBJ1-5	TGTGCCAGCAGTCCCGGACAGCCTAGCAATCAGCCCCAGCATTTT	CASSPGQPSNQPQHF
NA	TRBV30	NA	TRBJ2-3	TGTGCCTGTTACGTACATGGTATAGGTAGCACAGATACGCAGTATTTT	CACYVHGIGSTDTQYF
NA	TRBV27	NA	TRBJ2-7	TGTGCCAGCAGTTTATCGACATCGTACGAGCAGTACTTC	CASSLSTSYEQYF
NA	TRBV5-1	NA	TRBJ1-1	TGCGCCAGCAGCTTTCAGTTAGGAATGAACACTGAAGCTTTCTTT	CASSFQLGMNTEAFF
NA	TRBV6-1	NA	TRBJ1-5	TGTGCCAGCAGTCCTTTGGACAGCTACAATCAGCCCCAGCATTTT	CASSPLDSYNQPQHF
NA	TRBV29-1	NA	TRBJ1-1	TGCAGCGTCACAATCACGGTAGTCTATGAAGCTTTCTTT	CSVTITVVYEAFF
NA	TRBV7-6	NA	TRBJ2-3	TGTGCCAGCAGCTTAGATGGGACACGACGGGGTGGAGATACGCAGTATTTT	CASSLDGTRRGGDTQYF
TRBD1	TRBV7-9	NA	TRBJ2-7	TGTGCCAGCAGCTCAGGACAGGAGTACGAGCAGTACTTC	CASSSGQEYEQYF
NA	TRBV6-5	NA	TRBJ1-5	TGTGCCAGCAGTTCCACAGGGTATCAGCCCCAGCATTTT	CASSSTGYQPQHF
TRBD2	TRBV11-1	NA	TRBJ2-1	TGTGCCAGCAGCTTAGCCTTAGGACTAGCGATCCGCAATGAGCAGTTCTTC	CASSLALGLAIRNEQFF
NA	TRBV19	once	TRBJ2-7	TGTGCCAGTAGTATTGGTGGGCTGGGCTCCTACGAGCAGTACTTC	CASSIGGLGSYEQYF
NA	TRBV21-1	NA	TRBJ2-7	TGTGCCAGCAGCAAAGGGGGGACACCCTACGAGCAGTACTTC	CASSKGGTPYEQYF
NA	TRBV5-6	NA	TRBJ1-4	TGTGCCAGCAGCTGGTGGGGTTTGGAGACTAATGAAAAACTGTTTTTT	CASSWWGLETNEKLFF
NA	TRBV29-1	NA	TRBJ1-3	TGCAGCGTTGAAGATGGAAACAGGGAAGGAAACACCATATATTTT	CSVEDGNREGNTIYF
NA	TRBV10-2	NA	TRBJ2-2	TGCGCCAGCAGTGAGTTTCGTAGTAGGGCCGGGGAGCTGTTTTTT	CASSEFRSRAGELFF
TRBD1	TRBV19	NA	TRBJ2-1	TGTGCCAGTAGCAGACAGGGGGCGATCAATGAGCAGTTCTTC	CASSRQGAINEQFF
NA	TRBV27	NA	TRBJ1-5	TGTGCCAGCAGTTTGAGGGAAGGTCAGCCCCAGCATTTT	CASSLREGQPQHF
NA	TRBV7-3	NA	TRBJ2-1	TGTGCCAGCAGTTCGGACGTGAGCTCCTACAATGAGCAGTTCTTC	CASSSDVSSYNEQFF
NA	TRBV4-3	many	TRBJ2-1	TGCGCCAGCAGCCATCAATCCGCGAGGGGGAAGCAGTTCTTC	CASSHQSARGKQFF
NA	TRBV5-6	NA	TRBJ1-1	TGTGCCAGCAGCTTGGAAGTCGGGAACACTGAAGCTTTCTTT	CASSLEVGNTEAFF
NA	TRBV27	NA	TRBJ2-7	TGTGCCAGCAGTGCCTCCGGGGGTCTCTACGAGCAGTACTTC	CASSASGGLYEQYF
NA	TRBV28	NA	TRBJ2-3	TGTGCCAGCAGTTACGGGGACACCACAGATACGCAGTATTTT	CASSYGDTTDTQYF
NA	TRBV5-6	NA	TRBJ2-7	TGTGCCAGCAGCTTGCCATCTGGGTACGAGCAGTACTTC	CASSLPSGYEQYF
TRBD2	TRBV10-3	NA	TRBJ2-2	TGTGCCATCAGTGAGCCGGGGGGGCTAGCGAGCCCCGGGGAGCTGTTTTTT	CAISEPGGLASPGELFF
NA	TRBV6-1	NA	TRBJ1-1	TGTGCCAGCAGTACCGGGACATTCATGAACACTGAAGCTTTCTTT	CASSTGTFMNTEAFF
NA	TRBV7-9	NA	TRBJ2-2	TGTGCCAGCAGCACAGAACAGGGCTTCTTAACCCCGGGGGAGCTGTTTTTT	CASSTEQGFLTPGELFF
NA	TRBV4-1	NA	TRBJ1-2	TGCGCCAGCAGCCAAGGGTCGGGCCGTCGGGACGGCTACACCTTC	CASSQGSGRRDGYTF
TRBD2	TRBV5-6	NA	TRBJ2-7	TGTGCCAGCAGCTTTGCGACTAGCGGGATCTACGAGCAGTACTTC	CASSFATSGIYEQYF
NA	TRBV5-4	NA	TRBJ2-3	TGTGCCAGCAGCTGGTGGGGGGGCAGCACAGATACGCAGTATTTT	CASSWWGGSTDTQYF
NA	TRBV6-5	NA	TRBJ1-1	TGTGCCAGCACACGAGATGTTAACACTGAAGCTTTCTTT	CASTRDVNTEAFF
TRBD1	TRBV6-1	NA	TRBJ2-7	TGTGCCAGCAGGTCCGGACAGGGTTACGAGCAGTACTTC	CASRSGQGYEQYF
NA	TRBV19	NA	TRBJ2-7	TGTGCCAGTAGTTTGGGTCCGAAGGACTACGAGCAGTACTTC	CASSLGPKDYEQYF
NA	TRBV29-1	NA	TRBJ1-5	TGCAGCGTTGGCCCTGACATCAGCAATCAGCCCCAGCATTTT	CSVGPDISNQPQHF
TRBD1	TRBV27	NA	TRBJ2-5	TGTGCCAGCAGTTTAGTCCTTCCAGGGGGCCAAGAGACCCAGTACTTC	CASSLVLPGGQETQYF
NA	TRBV9	NA	TRBJ1-3	TGTGCCAGCAGCGTAGATCTGGGGGAAGGAAACACCATATATTTT	CASSVDLGEGNTIYF
NA	TRBV5-1	NA	TRBJ2-3	TGCGCCAGCAGTCCTATCCCGGGACACCTCGAGACGCAGTATTTT	CASSPIPGHLETQYF
TRBD2	TRBV19	NA	TRBJ2-1	TGTGCCAGTAGCGAGGGGACAGGGGAGACTAGCGGGAGCTCCTACAATGAGCAGTTCTTC	CASSEGTGETSGSSYNEQFF
NA	TRBV5-4	NA	TRBJ1-2	TGTGCCAGCAGCGCCACGGGGCGCGATGGCTACACCTTC	CASSATGRDGYTF